These 30 T cell receptor beta chains originate from one sample sequenced in a study of response to subunit inactivated influenza vaccine. In TCRdb, the RT-PCR reads were re-called with MiXCR into one record per CDR3 protein. The sample carries some 800,000 distinct CDR3 sequences, approximately 22% recorded once. Sequenced material: PBMCs from blood, taken around 5 days after vaccination. Receptor source: a man aged 45 to 65 who received an inactivated influenza vaccine.

CDR3 sequence reads: CASRISASSYEQYF. The CDR3 nucleotides read TGTGCCAGCAGGATTTCAGCTAGCTCCTACGAGCAGTACTTC. The V gene is TRBV6-1, the J gene TRBJ2-7; no definite D call. Germline CDR1 is MNHNS and CDR2 is SASEGT. This CDR3 spans 14 amino acids. V lost 6 bases, J lost 0 bases, and 12 bases lay in between.

The chain recombines TRBV7-2 with TRBJ2-5, with 11 bases matching TRBD1. With V trimmed by 5 bases and J by 5 bases, 7 bases remained unmatched. Germline-derived CDR1 and CDR2 are SGHTA and FQGNSA. This CDR3 comprises 15 residues. The chain's CDR3 is CASSTGQGVRETQYF. CDR3 DNA sequence: TGTGCCAGCAGCACGGGACAGGGGGTTCGGGAGACCCAGTACTTC.

This clonotype has only a few counts. The chain couples TRBV29-1 to TRBJ1-2, with D hard to call. The germline CDR1 and CDR2 sequences are SQVTM and ANQGSEA. The CDR3 covers 14 residues. The V end lost 7 bases, the J end lost 8 bases, and 23 bases lay between the germline ends. CDR3 amino acids: CSARTTGLNRGYTF. DNA of the CDR3: TGCAGCGCCCGTACTACCGGGCTAAACCGGGGCTACACCTTC.

The J gene is TRBJ2-3, the V gene TRBV20-1, with no clear D. CDR1 and CDR2 (germline): DFQATT, SNEGSKA (reference sequence). The CDR3 consists of 14 residues. Between the trimmed V and J ends, which lost 0 bases and 3 bases, there was a span of 10 bases. This chain's CDR3 is CSARDEYRTDTQYF. CDR3 coding DNA: TGCAGTGCTAGAGATGAGTACCGAACAGATACGCAGTATTTT.

This clonotype was picked up a small number of times. The V and J genes are TRBV5-1 and TRBJ2-6; D is unclear. The CDR3 is made up of 16 amino acids. Germline V gene sequence: CDR1 SGHRS, CDR2 YFSETQ. V lost 0 bases to trimming and J lost 3 bases, with 10 bases between them. CDR3 protein: CASSLVWSSGANVLTF. The CDR3, as DNA: TGCGCCAGCAGCTTGGTATGGAGTAGTGGGGCCAACGTCCTGACTTTC. Variable domain in full (rest from reference TRBV5-1 and TRBJ2-6): KAGVTQTPRYLIKTRGQQVTLSCSPISGHRSVSWYQQTPGQGLQFLFEYFSETQRNKGNFPGRFSGRQFSNSRSEMNVSTLELGDSALYLCASSLVWSSGANVLTFGAGSRLTVL.

There are a few counts of this clonotype. The chain couples TRBV4-2 to TRBJ2-2, with TRBD2 identical over 10 bases. Per germline, CDR1 LGHNA and CDR2 YNFKEQ. The V and J ends lost 3 bases and 1 base, in that order; junction bases with no gene match: 5. The CDR3 spans 17 residues. The CDR3 DNA follows: TGTGCCAGCAGCCAGCCGGGACTAGCGTTGAACACCGGGGAGCTGTTTTTT. Residues: CASSQPGLALNTGELFF.

The chain recombines TRBV3-1 with TRBJ2-5, with 7 nucleotides matching TRBD1. This CDR3 region has 13 residues. The germline gives CDR1 LGHDT, CDR2 YNNKEL (reference sequence). The V gene end was trimmed by 7 bases and the J gene end by 6 bases; junction bases not matched to a gene: 8. This chain's CDR3 is CASMTGIAKTQYF. The DNA of the CDR3 is TGTGCCAGCATGACAGGGATTGCGAAGACCCAGTACTTC.

This clonotype showed up just a few times. V and J are TRBV29-1 and TRBJ1-2, with D possibly being TRBD1 (5 bases). Trimming removed 4 bases at V and 4 bases at J, with 13 bases between. The CDR3 consists of 13 residues. Germline assignment: CDR1 SQVTM and CDR2 ANQGSEA. Here the CDR3 reads CSVGEGPSYGYTF. CDR3 DNA sequence: TGCAGCGTTGGAGAGGGACCAAGCTATGGCTACACCTTC.

This clonotype has just a few counts. This chain connects TRBV24-1 to TRBJ2-1, with D perhaps TRBD1 (5 bases). The CDR3 covers 14 residues. The germline gives CDR1 KGHDR, CDR2 SFDVKD. V was clipped by 3 bases and J by 2 bases, with 7 bases between them. The CDR3 region is CATSDATAYNEQFF. CDR3 nucleotides: TGTGCCACCAGTGATGCGACAGCCTACAATGAGCAGTTCTTC.

Only a few counts were recorded for this clonotype. V usage is TRBV20-1 and J usage is TRBJ2-2, with TRBD2 identical over 10 bases. The CDR3 length is 15 residues. V lost 6 bases and J lost 0; bases outside the gene matches: 4. Germline V gives CDR1 DFQATT, CDR2 SNEGSKA (reference sequence). In nucleotides, the CDR3 is TGCAGTGCAATCCTAGCGGGAGCGAACACCGGGGAGCTGTTTTTT. Protein: CSAILAGANTGELFF.

This clonotype was observed a handful of times. This chain links TRBV3-1 with TRBJ2-5; 16 nucleotides line up with TRBD2. The CDR3 spans 19 residues. Germline loops: CDR1 LGHDT, CDR2 YNNKEL (reference sequence). Unmatched junction bases numbered 5, after V lost 0 bases and J lost 1 base. Here the CDR3 DNA reads TGTGCCAGCAGCCAAGATGGGGGGACTAGCGGGAGGGCCCAAGAGACCCAGTACTTC. This gives the protein CASSQDGGTSGRAQETQYF.

This CDR3 is CATSRGGLAGGEQFF. The CDR3, as DNA: TGTGCCACCAGCAGAGGAGGCCTAGCGGGAGGTGAGCAGTTCTTC. The chain combines TRBV15 with TRBJ2-1; 11 nucleotides line up with TRBD2. The germline gives CDR1 LNHNV, CDR2 YYDKDF (reference sequence). V shed 1 base, J shed 9 bases, and the junction held 5 bases outside the gene matches. This CDR3 comprises 15 residues.

The rearrangement links TRBV20-1 to TRBJ2-5; 15 bases are a match to TRBD2. Germline values: CDR1 DFQATT, CDR2 SNEGSKA (reference sequence). CDR3 length: 16 amino acids. V lost 6 bases and J lost 4; bases outside the gene matches: 9. CDR3 nucleotides: TGCAGTGCCGTCCAAGGGACTAGCGGGAGGCGAGAGACCCAGTACTTC. Translated, it gives CSAVQGTSGRRETQYF.

The CDR3 DNA reads TGTGCCAGCAGTGGAAAGATCCGGGGGCAGGTGAGGACTGAAGCTTTCTTT. As protein: CASSGKIRGQVRTEAFF. V is TRBV12-3 or TRBV12-4 and J is TRBJ1-1; maybe TRBD1 (6 bases). V was pared by 5 bases and J by 5 bases, with 24 bases between. The CDR3 contains 17 residues.

This clonotype has only a few counts. The chain is built from TRBV20-1 and TRBJ1-5; unclear D gene. CDR1 is DFQATT and CDR2 is SNEGSKA in the germline V gene (reference sequence). V lost 6 bases and J 9 bases, leaving 15 bases between the germline ends. The CDR3 has 12 residues. CDR3 residues: CSAVRPRWPQHF. CDR3 bases: TGCAGTGCCGTAAGGCCAAGATGGCCCCAGCATTTT.

The chain joins TRBV5-1 to TRBJ2-3, with D maybe TRBD2 (6 bases). The CDR3 has 15 amino acids. Trimming took 4 bases from V and 4 from J, leaving 16 bases between them. The V gene's germline CDR1 is SGHRS and CDR2 YFSETQ. In DNA form, the CDR3 reads TGCGCCAGCAGCGTTTTCGGGACTGACTCAGATACGCAGTATTTT. Its protein is CASSVFGTDSDTQYF.

This chain connects TRBV29-1 to TRBJ2-3; 10 nucleotides match TRBD2. The germline V gene has CDR1 SQVTM and CDR2 ANQGSEA. The CDR3 length is 15 residues. Germline trimming cut 5 bases from V and 2 bases from J; bases unmatched to any gene: 7. The CDR3 nucleotides read TGCAGCGTTCGCCGGACTAGCGGATACACAGATACGCAGTATTTT. Amino acid sequence: CSVRRTSGYTDTQYF.

Here the CDR3 DNA reads TGCGCCAGCAGCTTGAGACAGGGGAACTACAATGAGCAGTTCTTC. The encoded protein is CASSLRQGNYNEQFF. V and J are TRBV5-1 and TRBJ2-1; 8 bases fit TRBD1. The trim removed 1 base at V and 3 bases at J, leaving 3 bases unmatched. The length of the CDR3 is 15 residues. Per the germline V gene, CDR1 is SGHRS and CDR2 is YFSETQ.

The chain joins TRBV7-2 to TRBJ2-1; D ambiguous. CDR3 size: 16 residues. V gave up 3 bases and J gave up 1 base, with 13 bases separating them. The germline V gene has CDR1 SGHTA and CDR2 FQGNSA. The CDR3 region has the DNA TGTGCCAGCAGCTTTCTGACATACCGGTCCTACAATGAGCAGTTCTTC. This codes for CASSFLTYRSYNEQFF.

The table lists this clonotype with a few counts. This sequence joins TRBV29-1 and TRBJ2-7; tentatively, D is TRBD1 (6 bases). Germline V CDR1 and CDR2: SQVTM, ANQGSEA. The CDR3 sequence is 16 residues long. V gave up 6 bases and J gave up 0 bases, with 21 bases separating them. The CDR3 sequence: CSVTARRGQRSYEQYF. CDR3 sequence (DNA): TGCAGCGTGACGGCGCGGCGCGGACAGCGCTCCTACGAGCAGTACTTC.

This clonotype was seen a few times. The rearrangement uses TRBV4-2 and TRBJ1-2; D ambiguous. V was cut by 3 bases and J by 2 bases, with 13 bases left in between. The CDR3 loop spans 15 amino acids. In germline, CDR1 is LGHNA, CDR2 YNFKEQ. CDR3 loop: CASSHKDGRNYGYTF. The CDR3, as DNA: TGTGCCAGCAGCCACAAGGATGGACGGAACTATGGCTACACCTTC.

J is TRBJ1-1 and V is TRBV13, with D unclear. Germline values: CDR1 PRHDT, CDR2 FYEKMQ (reference sequence). This CDR3 region has 13 residues. Trimming stripped 6 bases from V and 0 bases from J, with 8 bases between. The CDR3 region is CASRRRLNTEAFF. The DNA of the CDR3 is TGTGCCAGCAGGAGGCGGCTGAACACTGAAGCTTTCTTT.

The chain is built from TRBV6-1 and TRBJ2-1; D uncertain. V was trimmed by 4 bases and J by 0 bases, leaving 13 bases between them. The CDR3 is made up of 16 amino acids. Germline CDR1 is MNHNS and CDR2 is SASEGT. CDR3 loop: CASSGGDGHSYNEQFF. The CDR3 nucleotides are TGTGCCAGCAGTGGCGGTGACGGGCACTCCTACAATGAGCAGTTCTTC.

This chain joins TRBV4-1 and TRBJ2-5; no clear D gene. The CDR3 runs to 13 residues. The V end was cut by 8 bases, the J end by 2 bases, with 12 bases between. Germline V gene data show CDR1 as MGHRA and CDR2 as YSYEKL. This CDR3 is CASGPAIQETQYF. CDR3 in DNA: TGCGCCAGCGGCCCAGCCATTCAAGAGACCCAGTACTTC.

This clonotype was counted between two and nine times. The chain combines TRBV9 with TRBJ2-5; D is possibly TRBD2 (6 bases). V lost 0 bases, J lost 5 bases, and 17 bases lay in between. Germline V CDR1 and CDR2: SGDLS, YYNGEE. The CDR3 spans 16 residues. The CDR3 DNA sequence: TGTGCCAGCAGCGTAGGAGGGCGGGGAGGAGGCGAGACCCAGTACTTC. Translation gives CASSVGGRGGGETQYF.

This clonotype was seen more than once but under ten times. The DNA for the CDR3 is TGTGCCAGCAGCTTGCCCCGGAAGAGGACAGATACGCAGTATTTT. It translates to CASSLPRKRTDTQYF. The rearrangement uses TRBV5-5 and TRBJ2-3; no definite D call. CDR3 length equals 15 residues. V lost 1 base to trimming and J lost 3 bases, with 12 bases between them. CDR1 is SGHKS, CDR2 YYEKEE, per germline (reference sequence).

J is TRBJ2-3 and V is TRBV7-9; a weak D match, TRBD2 (7 bases). Germline values: CDR1 SEHNR, CDR2 FQNEAQ (reference sequence). The CDR3 contains 17 residues. The V gene lost 1 base and the J gene lost 5 bases, with 19 bases spanning the gap. As DNA, the CDR3 is TGTGCCAGCAGCTTAGGGGCGGGGGCTACTGCGGTAGATACGCAGTATTTT. Translation gives CASSLGAGATAVDTQYF.

The chain recombines TRBV4-3 with TRBJ1-2; D unresolved. CDR1 and CDR2 (germline): LGHNA, YSLEER. Trimming removed 0 bases at V and 2 bases at J, with 10 bases between. The CDR3 length is 15 residues. Here the CDR3 DNA reads TGCGCCAGCAGCCAAGATCTTTACGGAAACTATGGCTACACCTTC. It codes for CASSQDLYGNYGYTF.

This clonotype was recorded a few times. The chain combines TRBV4-3 with TRBJ1-1; D is undetermined. V was shortened by 0 bases and J by 0 bases, with 8 bases between the two germline ends. CDR3 length: 15 residues. CDR1 and CDR2 (germline): LGHNA, YSLEER. In nucleotides, the CDR3 is TGCGCCAGCAGCCAAGACGGCAGAATGAACACTGAAGCTTTCTTT. It codes for CASSQDGRMNTEAFF.

To note about this clonotype: This may be a read error, as it is one base from a much larger clone. The V and J genes are TRBV13 and TRBJ2-1, with TRBD2 matching over 9 bases. The germline V gene has CDR1 PRHDT and CDR2 FYEKMQ (reference sequence). V was pared by 3 bases and J by 6 bases, with 3 bases of the junction left unmatched. CDR3 size: 14 residues. This CDR3 is CASSFSGSGNEQFF. In DNA form, the CDR3 reads TGTGCCAGCAGCTTTAGCGGGAGTGGCAATGAGCAGTTCTTC.